What follows describes a single T cell receptor (beta chain). Its antigen is not identified. Some clones are missing from TCRdb's copy, which holds only in-frame ones; the method was immunoSEQ multiplex PCR. The sample comprises under 75,000 clones, just under 85% of which are singletons, and under 3.5% rests with the top ten. The data were taken from a study of cytomegalovirus exposure and HLA in healthy donors. CDR1 is LGHNA and CDR2 is YSLEER in the germline V gene. V shed 4 bases and J 3 bases; nucleotides not matched to a gene: 4. The CDR3 contains 16 residues. Study-wide findings and caveats: Reported performance of the classifier showed diagnosis of cytomegalovirus status with high specificity and sensitivity.

V usage is TRBV4-3 and J usage is TRBJ2-5; 14 bases agree with TRBD2. The material sequenced was PBMCs. This receptor was taken from a young man in good health and CMV-seronegative. Here the CDR3 DNA reads TGCGCCAGCAGCCTGACTAGCGGGAGGGCCGAAGAGACCCAGTACTTC. Encoded protein: CASSLTSGRAEETQYF.